This TCR beta chain was captured in a study of HIV-infected patients and healthy controls. cDNA was made from around 0.45 ug RNA using alpha and beta constant primers. Using multiplexing indices, alpha and beta chain libraries were generated apart by chain-specific third strand synthesis. A 5' RACE adapter with a random hexamer and the SP2 primer site was joined to cDNA. TCRdb reprocessed the 5' RACE reads with MiXCR, giving one entry per CDR3 protein. This table holds 15,000 to 20,000 distinct CDR3 sequences, over 7% found once. Of note for this clonotype: The antigen is not known.

Whole blood was used without fractionation, so all unsorted peripheral T cells were included. Study-level points and caveats: When repertoires were size-matched, rare events in HIV-infected data became overweighted.

V was pared by 4 bases and J by 2 bases, with 12 bases between. The CDR3 length is 14 residues. CDR1 and CDR2 (germline): SGHNT, YYREEE (reference sequence). The receptor was isolated from an adult in good health. The source material was blood. V usage is TRBV5-4 and J usage is TRBJ2-5, with unresolved D. CDR3 loop: CASSEIGQQETQYF. The CDR3 bases are TGTGCCAGCAGCGAGATTGGGCAGCAAGAGACCCAGTACTTC.